A single sample gave rise to the 2 T cell receptor beta chains below, sequenced in a study of T cells in Graves' hyperthyroidism and ophthalmopathy. Regions amplified from RNA transcripts were the TCR beta CDR3 regions. Researchers ran a first-round RT-PCR on the TCR CDR3 using the HTBI primer set. TCRdb reprocessed the multiplex PCR reads with MiXCR, giving one entry per CDR3 protein. The sample contains about 600,000 distinct CDR3 sequences, 14% of which appear only once. The sequenced sample was blood. These receptors all come from a woman younger than 30 with Graves' ophthalmopathy.

This clonotype occurred many times. This sequence joins TRBV14 and TRBJ1-1, with D possibly TRBD1 on 5 matching bases. V was cut by 0 bases and J by 0 bases, with 8 bases left in between. Looked up from germline, CDR1 is SGHDN and CDR2 is FVKESK. The CDR3 runs to 15 residues. The CDR3 protein is CASSQDPGLNTEAFF. The CDR3 coding sequence is TGTGCCAGCAGCCAAGACCCAGGGTTGAACACTGAAGCTTTCTTT.

This clonotype was seen a few times. This chain connects TRBV6-5 to TRBJ1-6, with unresolved D. Per germline, CDR1 MNHEY and CDR2 SVGAGI. V lost 2 bases to trimming and J lost 3 bases, with 2 bases between them. The CDR3 spans 13 residues. CDR3 in amino acids: CASSYNYNSPLHF. The CDR3 DNA is TGTGCCAGCAGTTACAACTATAATTCACCCCTCCACTTT.